This is a list of T cell receptor beta chains from one sample in a study of T cells in Graves' hyperthyroidism and ophthalmopathy. TCRdb reprocessed the multiplex PCR reads via MiXCR and lists one record per CDR3 protein. The table lists 300,000 or so distinct CDR3 sequences, roughly 20% of them singletons. Sequenced: blood. These receptors all stem from a woman aged 45 to 65 with Graves' hyperthyroidism. CDR3s include the opening cysteine and the closing phenylalanine or tryptophan. D genes are given only for firm matches. Clone size is given for some rows only: seen once, a few or many times, or a class if the clone is expanded.

clone size	D gene	V gene	J gene	CDR3 protein	CDR3 DNA
.	.	TRBV6-2/TRBV6-3	TRBJ2-7	CASPIKLQRDSSYEQYF	TGTGCCAGCCCGATAAAACTACAGAGGGACTCCTCCTACGAGCAGTACTTC
few	TRBD1	TRBV12-3/TRBV12-4	TRBJ1-5	CASSDRDRGWAQHF	TGTGCCAGCAGTGACAGGGACAGGGGATGGGCCCAGCATTTT
many	.	TRBV18	TRBJ2-7	CASSPRIGDWDEQYF	TGTGCCAGCTCACCCCGGATCGGTGACTGGGACGAGCAGTACTTC
few	.	TRBV19	TRBJ1-6	CASSIMHDGGRSPLHF	TGTGCCAGTAGTATAATGCACGACGGAGGACGATCACCCCTCCACTTT
.	.	TRBV29-1	TRBJ2-7	CSVARENYSYEQYF	TGCAGCGTTGCCAGGGAGAACTACTCCTACGAGCAGTACTTC
.	.	TRBV7-9	TRBJ2-1	CASSPGDPWNEQFF	TGTGCCAGCAGCCCCGGGGATCCCTGGAATGAGCAGTTCTTC
.	.	TRBV10-3	TRBJ2-1	CAISESNQVPFF	TGTGCCATCAGTGAGTCGAATCAGGTTCCGTTCTTC
.	.	TRBV5-1	TRBJ1-2	CASSFSPDSAEGYTF	TGCGCCAGCAGCTTTTCGCCCGACTCGGCCGAGGGCTACACCTTC
many	TRBD1	TRBV18	TRBJ1-2	CASSRTGGNNYGYTF	TGTGCCAGCTCACGGACAGGGGGCAATAACTATGGCTACACCTTC
many	TRBD2	TRBV5-1	TRBJ2-7	CASSFKMGTSGDSYEQYF	TGCGCCAGCAGCTTCAAGATGGGAACTAGCGGGGACTCCTACGAGCAGTACTTC
.	.	TRBV29-1	TRBJ2-5	CSARGGGETQYF	TGCAGCGCCCGAGGTGGGGGGGAGACCCAGTACTTC
many	TRBD1	TRBV19	TRBJ1-1	CASTTLGQDTEAFF	TGTGCCAGTACTACGTTGGGACAGGACACTGAAGCTTTCTTT
.	.	TRBV9	TRBJ2-1	CASSVLGRVSYNEQFF	TGTGCCAGCAGCGTACTTGGGCGGGTGTCCTACAATGAGCAGTTCTTC
.	.	TRBV10-2	TRBJ1-2	CASSPRQANYGYTF	TGCGCCAGCAGTCCCAGGCAGGCGAACTATGGCTACACCTTC
.	.	TRBV7-3	TRBJ2-3	CASSPSGTGWDTQYF	TGTGCCAGCAGCCCATCCGGGACTGGCTGGGATACGCAGTATTTT
.	TRBD1	TRBV5-1	TRBJ1-1	CASSGGGAAEAFF	TGCGCCAGCAGCGGAGGGGGCGCGGCTGAAGCTTTCTTT
few	.	TRBV10-2	TRBJ1-1	CASRRGGETEAFF	TGCGCCAGCAGGAGGGGGGGAGAAACTGAAGCTTTCTTT
many	TRBD2	TRBV18	TRBJ2-7	CASSPPTGTSGAYEQYF	TGTGCCAGCTCACCCCCGACCGGGACTAGCGGGGCCTACGAGCAGTACTTC
few	.	TRBV5-1	TRBJ1-1	CASSAAPANTEAFF	TGCGCCAGCAGCGCAGCACCGGCGAACACTGAAGCTTTCTTT
few	TRBD2	TRBV27	TRBJ2-3	CASSSTSGAPLRYF	TGTGCCAGCAGTTCGACTAGCGGGGCCCCCCTGCGGTATTTT
many	.	TRBV13	TRBJ1-2	CASSLGPAGPRYGYTF	TGTGCCAGCAGCTTAGGACCCGCCGGACCACGCTATGGCTACACCTTC